Presented here are 18 T cell receptor beta chains from one specimen sequenced in a study of blood T cell repertoires in COVID-19. Sequencing used immunoSEQ multiplex PCR; TCRdb keeps in-frame clones, though not all of them. Here the sample spans 250,000 to 350,000 clones, about 90% being singletons. Material for sequencing was peripheral blood. The receptors derive from a woman in her forties or fifties who had recovered from COVID-19.

V and J are TRBV9 and TRBJ1-3; maybe TRBD1 (6 bases). Trimming shortened V by 0 bases and J by 0 bases, and 10 bases separated the two germline ends. In germline, CDR1 is SGDLS, CDR2 YYNGEE. The CDR3 covers 16 residues. The CDR3 DNA follows: TGTGCCAGCAGCGTAGCCCCGGACAGCTCTGGAAACACCATATATTTT. Translation gives CASSVAPDSSGNTIYF.

CDR3 sequence reads: CASGGENNSPLHF. The CDR3 coding sequence is TGTGCCAGCGGAGGGGAGAATAATTCACCCCTCCACTTT. The rearrangement links TRBV9 to TRBJ1-6, with D maybe TRBD1 (5 bases). The germline CDR1 and CDR2 sequences are SGDLS and YYNGEE. Trimming left V 7 bases short and J 5 bases short, with 10 bases between. The CDR3 is made up of 13 amino acids.

The gene calls are TRBV11-2 and TRBJ1-1; D gene ambiguous. CDR3 length equals 12 residues. The V gene lost 2 bases and the J gene lost 7 bases, with 8 bases spanning the gap. CDR1 SGHAT and CDR2 FQNNGV come from the germline V gene. The CDR3 loop is CASSLTSFEAFF. In DNA form, the CDR3 reads TGTGCCAGCAGCTTAACATCATTTGAAGCTTTCTTT.

The V and J genes are TRBV27 and TRBJ2-5; TRBD2 aligns across 7 bases. The V gene's germline CDR1 is MNHEY and CDR2 SMNVEV (reference sequence). The trim removed 4 bases at V and 4 bases at J, leaving 15 bases unmatched. CDR3 length: 17 residues. CDR3 amino acids: CASSSQNIGLVGETQYF. The CDR3, as DNA: TGTGCCAGCAGTTCCCAGAATATCGGACTAGTAGGAGAGACCCAGTACTTC.

This chain links TRBV11-1 with TRBJ1-1; maybe TRBD1 (6 bases). The CDR3 is 14 residues long. Germline values: CDR1 SGHAT, CDR2 FQDESV (reference sequence). The V end lost 5 bases, the J end lost 4 bases, and 14 bases lay between the germline ends. CDR3 region: CASSPKQGITEAFF. CDR3 bases: TGTGCCAGCAGCCCTAAACAGGGTATCACTGAAGCTTTCTTT.

This chain links TRBV14 with TRBJ1-4; D gene unclear. This CDR3 is 16 amino acids long. Between the trimmed V and J ends, which lost 7 bases and 0 bases, there was a span of 15 bases. Per germline, CDR1 SGHDN and CDR2 FVKESK. The CDR3 sequence is CASTVNIPSTNEKLFF. DNA of the CDR3: TGTGCCAGCACCGTGAACATACCATCAACTAATGAAAAACTGTTTTTT.

This chain joins TRBV14 and TRBJ1-1; 7 bases fit TRBD1. The CDR3 runs 18 residues. V gave up 1 base and J gave up 0 bases; unmatched junction bases: 11. Germline lookup yields CDR1 SGHDN and CDR2 FVKESK. The CDR3: CASSQGIVLGGLNTEAFF. The CDR3 DNA reads TGTGCCAGCAGCCAAGGGATCGTTCTAGGGGGCTTGAACACTGAAGCTTTCTTT.

The rearrangement links TRBV18 to TRBJ1-6, with 7 bases matching TRBD1. Looked up from germline, CDR1 is KGHSH and CDR2 is LQKENI. The ends lost 3 bases at V and 4 bases at J; junction bases unmatched: 6. The CDR3 loop spans 16 amino acids. For the CDR3, the DNA is TGTGCCAGCTCACCCCTGGACAGGCCGTATAATTCACCCCTCCACTTT. The encoded protein is CASSPLDRPYNSPLHF.

This clone was seen once. The chain joins TRBV10-3 to TRBJ1-2; TRBD1 agrees at 9 bases. The junction had 7 bases not matched to a gene; V was cut back by 4 bases and J by 4 bases. Germline loops: CDR1 ENHRY, CDR2 SYGVKD. The CDR3 consists of 15 residues. This CDR3 reads CAISGNRGQTYGYTF. In DNA, the CDR3 is TGTGCCATCAGTGGCAACAGGGGGCAAACCTATGGCTACACCTTC.

The chain combines TRBV14 with TRBJ2-5; D is perhaps TRBD2 (6 bases). Germline V CDR1 and CDR2: SGHDN, FVKESK. V lost 4 bases and J lost 5, with 14 bases in between. The CDR3 has 14 amino acids. The CDR3 nucleotides are TGTGCCAGCAGCCTTGGAGGGGTCCGTGAGACCCAGTACTTC. Translation: CASSLGGVRETQYF.

This chain joins TRBV3-1 (or the pseudogene TRBV3-2) and TRBJ1-1, with 8 bases matching TRBD1. The V gene end was trimmed by 4 bases and the J gene end by 4 bases; junction bases not matched to a gene: 5. Germline V gene sequence: CDR1 LGHDT, CDR2 YNNKEL (reference sequence). This CDR3 comprises 14 residues. CDR3 loop: CASSPRTGRTEAFF. Here the CDR3 DNA reads TGTGCCAGCAGCCCCAGGACAGGGCGCACTGAAGCTTTCTTT.

A single count supports this clone. The chain uses TRBV2 and TRBJ2-7, with a weak D call TRBD2 (5 bases). Germline V gene lookup returns CDR1 SNHLY and CDR2 FYNNEI. Trimming removed 9 bases from V and 4 bases from J, with 13 bases in between. CDR3 size: 12 residues. The CDR3 spells CASSVEVYEQYF. The CDR3 coding sequence is TGTGCCAGTTCGGTGGAGGTTTACGAGCAGTACTTC.

The chain links TRBV6-4 to TRBJ1-6; D is uncertain. CDR3 length: 14 residues. The V end was cut by 2 bases, the J end by 8 bases, with 10 bases between. Germline values: CDR1 MRHNA, CDR2 SNTAGT. CDR3 nucleotides: TGTGCCAGCAGTGACGGGCAACCGTATTCACCCCTCCACTTT. As protein: CASSDGQPYSPLHF.

This clone was picked up one time. This chain connects TRBV6-2 or TRBV6-3 to TRBJ1-2; TRBD1 agrees at 8 bases. The CDR3 consists of 12 residues. V trimming: 5 bases; J trimming: 6 bases; junction bases outside the gene matches: 2. Per germline, CDR1 MNHEY and CDR2 SVGEGT. CDR3 protein: CASSPGGHGYTF. CDR3 nucleotides: TGTGCCAGCAGTCCAGGGGGCCATGGCTACACCTTC.

The chain employs TRBV6-5 and TRBJ1-6; the D is unclear. The germline V gene has CDR1 MNHEY and CDR2 SVGAGI. The CDR3 runs to 14 residues. Trimming removed 10 bases from V and 4 bases from J, with 14 bases in between. This CDR3 is CATTSEVYNSPLHF. The DNA for the CDR3 is TGTGCCACTACGTCCGAGGTGTATAATTCACCCCTCCACTTT.

The chain employs TRBV5-1 and TRBJ2-3, with TRBD1 matching 9 bases. Per germline, CDR1 SGHRS and CDR2 YFSETQ. The CDR3 contains 15 residues. The V and J ends lost 4 bases and 2 bases, in that order; junction bases with no gene match: 5. Here the CDR3 reads CASSPHRGLTDTQYF. For the CDR3, the DNA is TGCGCCAGCAGCCCCCACAGGGGGCTCACAGATACGCAGTATTTT.

The chain has TRBV19 and TRBJ2-1; D is ambiguous. The CDR3 sequence is 15 residues long. The germline V gene has CDR1 LNHDA and CDR2 SQIVND (reference sequence). V lost 4 bases to trimming and J lost 0 bases, with 10 bases between them. CDR3 loop: CASSTPISSYNEQFF. The CDR3, as DNA: TGTGCCAGTAGTACTCCAATTAGCTCCTACAATGAGCAGTTCTTC.

The chain links TRBV6-2 or TRBV6-3 to TRBJ2-1; no clear D gene. CDR1 is MNHEY, CDR2 SVGEGT, per germline. With 2 bases removed from V and 8 bases from J, the gap between germline ends came to 13 bases. The CDR3 is made up of 14 amino acids. The CDR3 DNA sequence: TGTGCCAGCAGTTACATTGGCGGTTGGTATGAGCAGTTCTTC. Translation gives CASSYIGGWYEQFF.